These 21 T cell receptor beta chains were all obtained from the same sample, sequenced in a study of cytomegalovirus exposure and HLA in healthy donors. Primers for the PCR totalled 60 Vbeta and 13 Jbeta. Clones were sequenced by immunoSEQ multiplex PCR, and TCRdb holds only the in-frame ones, with some missing. The profile covers just over 95,000 clones, with 77% appearing a single time and approximately 5% taken by the ten largest. The sample taken for sequencing was PBMCs. Every receptor here comes from a middle-aged woman in good health and CMV-seronegative.

This clone qualifies as medium-sized. Other DNA variants within this sample encode the same CDR3. The chain couples TRBV5-1 to TRBJ1-6; no firm D call. This CDR3 comprises 16 residues. V was shortened by 0 bases and J by 5 bases, with 12 bases between the two germline ends. Germline lookup yields CDR1 SGHRS and CDR2 YFSETQ. CDR3 residues: CASSLDRTENNSPLHF. CDR3 bases: TGCGCCAGCAGCTTGGATAGAACCGAGAATAATTCACCCCTCCACTTT.

V and J are TRBV9 and TRBJ2-7; 11 nucleotides agree with TRBD2. CDR1 SGDLS and CDR2 YYNGEE come from the germline V gene. The CDR3 runs 15 residues. V trimming: 4 bases; J trimming: 3 bases; junction bases outside the gene matches: 6. DNA for the CDR3: TGTGCCAGCAGCTCCGGGACTAGCGGCTACTACGAGCAGTACTTC. It encodes CASSSGTSGYYEQYF.

This clone has only one observation. The J gene is TRBJ2-7, the V gene TRBV18, with D maybe TRBD2 (6 bases). V gave up 1 base and J gave up 5 bases, with 9 bases separating them. The length of the CDR3 is 13 residues. The germline gives CDR1 KGHSH, CDR2 LQKENI. CDR3 DNA: TGTGCCAGCTCACCACGTCGGGGGAACGAGCAGTACTTC. Translated: CASSPRRGNEQYF.

This clone showed up just once. This sequence joins TRBV7-2 and TRBJ1-1; tentatively, D is TRBD1 (6 bases). Deletions cut 0 bases from V and 4 bases from J, with 9 bases between. CDR1 is SGHTA, CDR2 FQGNSA, per germline. This CDR3 spans 14 amino acids. The CDR3 bases are TGTGCCAGCAGCTTAGCCACAGGGAGCACTGAAGCTTTCTTT. Translating gives CASSLATGSTEAFF.

The chain has TRBV2 and TRBJ1-3; no clear D. The germline gives CDR1 SNHLY, CDR2 FYNNEI. The CDR3 covers 18 residues. Trimming pared 7 bases from V and 0 bases from J, leaving 22 bases between. DNA for the CDR3: TGTGCCAGCACCAGCCCAAGGGTGGCAGGACTCTCTGGAAACACCATATATTTT. The encoded protein is CASTSPRVAGLSGNTIYF.

V and J are TRBV5-1 and TRBJ1-1; no clear D. Germline V gene lookup returns CDR1 SGHRS and CDR2 YFSETQ. CDR3 length: 13 amino acids. V lost 5 bases and J lost 1, with 9 bases in between. In DNA form, the CDR3 reads TGCGCCAGCAGAGATCAGGAGAACACTGAAGCTTTCTTT. This translates into CASRDQENTEAFF.

The chain couples TRBV30 to TRBJ1-1, with TRBD1 as a possible D gene (6 bases). The CDR3 runs to 14 residues. Per the germline V gene, CDR1 is GTSNPN and CDR2 is SVGIG (reference sequence). The V end was cut by 3 bases, the J end by 7 bases, with 18 bases between. The CDR3 here is CAWSDRTATNEAFF. CDR3 nucleotide sequence: TGTGCCTGGAGCGACAGGACAGCTACAAATGAAGCTTTCTTT.

To note about this clone: This likely comes from a read error, as the CDR3 has no conserved phenylalanine or tryptophan at its end. This sequence joins TRBV7-2 and TRBJ1-5; D not resolved. The CDR3 covers 15 residues. The germline V gene encodes CDR1 SGHTA and CDR2 FQGNSA. Trimming removed 0 bases from V and 6 bases from J, with 12 bases in between. The CDR3 bases are TGTGCCAGCAGCTTAGCATCGGGGTCTGCTCAGCCCCAGCATGTT. Translating it yields CASSLASGSAQPQHV.

The rearrangement uses TRBV28 and TRBJ1-4; maybe TRBD1 (5 bases). CDR1 is MDHEN and CDR2 is SYDVKM in the germline V gene. The CDR3 spans 12 residues. Trimming left V 0 bases short and J 11 bases short, with 7 bases between. The CDR3 loop reads CASSLWDKKLFF. In DNA, the CDR3 is TGTGCCAGCAGTTTATGGGACAAGAAACTGTTTTTT.

The rearrangement uses TRBV9 and TRBJ2-1; TRBD2 matches at 10 bases. With 4 bases clipped from V and 1 base from J, the junction kept 5 bases outside the gene matches. The CDR3 has 16 amino acids. Per the germline V gene, CDR1 is SGDLS and CDR2 is YYNGEE. The CDR3 here is CASSLRAGGSYNEQFF. CDR3 nucleotides: TGTGCCAGCAGCCTAAGAGCGGGGGGGTCCTACAATGAGCAGTTCTTC.

The rearrangement uses TRBV27 and TRBJ2-3; D gene unclear. Germline assignment: CDR1 MNHEY and CDR2 SMNVEV (reference sequence). The length of the CDR3 is 12 residues. Trimming left V 6 bases short and J 2 bases short, with 6 bases between. The DNA for the CDR3 is TGTGCCAGCAGAAAATACACAGATACGCAGTATTTT. Translated: CASRKYTDTQYF.

The CDR3 protein is CASSQDWVAGGYTGELFF. The CDR3 DNA reads TGTGCCAGCAGCCAAGATTGGGTGGCGGGGGGGTACACCGGGGAGCTGTTTTTT. The chain uses TRBV4-2 and TRBJ2-2; 9 bases fit TRBD2. This CDR3 region has 18 residues. Trimming removed 0 bases from V and 3 bases from J; junction bases left unmatched: 8. Per germline, CDR1 LGHNA and CDR2 YNFKEQ.

The chain has TRBV29-1 and TRBJ2-1; 9 bases line up with TRBD1. J gave up 5 bases and V 7 bases, and 6 bases lay outside the gene matches. This CDR3 contains 13 residues. Germline assignment: CDR1 SQVTM and CDR2 ANQGSEA. The CDR3 DNA reads TGCAGCGGGGGGGACAGGGTCAACAATGAGCAGTTCTTC. It codes for CSGGDRVNNEQFF.

The V call is TRBV7-2, the J call TRBJ2-7; D is perhaps TRBD2 (5 bases). This CDR3 contains 17 residues. Germline V CDR1 and CDR2: SGHTA, FQGNSA. Trimming removed 5 bases from V and 2 bases from J, with 22 bases in between. The CDR3 sequence: CASSGSGAADSTYEQYF. Written as DNA, the CDR3 is TGTGCCAGCAGCGGGAGTGGCGCAGCCGACTCCACCTACGAGCAGTACTTC.

This chain connects TRBV5-4 to TRBJ2-3; TRBD2 is a possible D gene (6 bases). The V gene's germline CDR1 is SGHNT and CDR2 YYREEE (reference sequence). Trimming pared 5 bases from V and 4 bases from J, leaving 11 bases between. This CDR3 is 13 amino acids long. The CDR3 is CASRFGGADTQYF. CDR3 bases: TGTGCCAGCAGGTTTGGAGGGGCAGATACGCAGTATTTT.

This clone was observed a single time. V and J are TRBV2 and TRBJ1-3; 8 nucleotides agree with TRBD1. Germline CDR1 SNHLY, CDR2 FYNNEI. This CDR3 has 14 residues. V dropped 6 bases and J dropped 8; count of bases not matched to a gene: 9. The CDR3 nucleotides read TGTGCCAGCAGGGGGACAGGACGGATAGACACCATATATTTT. It yields the protein CASRGTGRIDTIYF.

This clone has more than one count but fewer than ten. This chain uses TRBV21-1 with TRBJ1-2; the table's D call of TRBD1 was not tested on the DNA. TRBV21-1 is reported as a pseudogene. The CDR3 spans 18 residues. The CDR3 reads CASSKKGSRDRENYGYTF. The CDR3 DNA is TGTGCCAGCAGCAAAAAAGGCTCCCGGGACAGGGAAAACTATGGCTACACCTTC.

The V and J genes are TRBV27 and TRBJ2-6; 7 positions match TRBD1. Germline V CDR1 and CDR2: MNHEY, SMNVEV (reference sequence). The CDR3 covers 12 residues. Germline trimming cut 8 bases from V and 12 bases from J; bases unmatched to any gene: 7. For the CDR3, the DNA is TGTGCCAGCTCGACGAGGGGGCGCGTCCTGACTTTC. Translating it yields CASSTRGRVLTF.

The chain uses TRBV11-2 and TRBJ2-1, with D hard to call. V dropped 3 bases and J dropped 0 bases, with 9 bases sitting between them. The CDR3 loop spans 15 amino acids. Per germline, CDR1 SGHAT and CDR2 FQNNGV. The CDR3 spells CASSLWQVSYNEQFF. The CDR3 DNA sequence: TGTGCCAGCAGCTTGTGGCAGGTCTCCTACAATGAGCAGTTCTTC.

This clone was found a few times. The chain uses TRBV7-9 and TRBJ2-3; a weak D match, TRBD1 (6 bases). Germline CDR1 is SEHNR and CDR2 is FQNEAQ (reference sequence). The CDR3 sequence is 16 residues long. V was clipped by 5 bases and J by 0 bases, with 15 bases between them. CDR3 region: CASSPRDIVSTDTQYF. CDR3 nucleotides: TGTGCCAGCAGCCCCCGGGACATAGTAAGCACAGATACGCAGTATTTT. The full variable domain, in which reference TRBV7-9 and TRBJ2-3 provide the parts outside the CDR3, is DTGVSQNPRHKITKRGQNVTFRCDPISEHNRLYWYRQTLGQGPEFLTYFQNEAQLEKSRLLSDRFSAERPKGSFSTLEIQRTEQGDSAMYLCASSPRDIVSTDTQYFGPGTRLTVL.

Here the CDR3 DNA reads TGCGCCAGCAGCTTGGTTGGACAGGGTGTGGATACGCAGTATTTT. Translation gives CASSLVGQGVDTQYF. This chain connects TRBV5-1 to TRBJ2-3; 8 bases agree with TRBD1. The germline V gene has CDR1 SGHRS and CDR2 YFSETQ. The CDR3 extends over 15 amino acids. V was pared by 0 bases and J by 6 bases, with 6 bases of the junction left unmatched.